This T cell receptor beta chain was sequenced during a study of technical replicates of blood from several donors. Germline trimming cut 5 bases from V and 17 bases from J; bases unmatched to any gene: 5. The CDR3 extends over 11 amino acids. CDR1 is SGHAT, CDR2 FQDESV, per germline (reference sequence). TCRdb's table, derived via immunoSEQ multiplex PCR, lists solely in-frame clones and lacks some. The sample contains 80,000 to 95,000 clones, approximately 93% of which appear only once. The chain is built from TRBV11-1 and TRBJ1-6; TRBD1 matches 8 bases. The sequence was obtained from a human donor in good health. The sequenced sample was T cells isolated from PBMCs. CDR3 sequence reads: CASSLDREIHF. CDR3 bases: TGTGCCAGCAGCCTGGACAGGGAAATCCACTTT. Complete variable domain (other parts from reference TRBV11-1 and TRBJ1-6): EAEVAQSPRYKITEKSQAVAFWCDPISGHATLYWYRQILGQGPELLVQFQDESVVDDSQLPKDRFSAERLKGVDSTLKIQPAELGDSAMYLCASSLDREIHFGNGTRLTVT.